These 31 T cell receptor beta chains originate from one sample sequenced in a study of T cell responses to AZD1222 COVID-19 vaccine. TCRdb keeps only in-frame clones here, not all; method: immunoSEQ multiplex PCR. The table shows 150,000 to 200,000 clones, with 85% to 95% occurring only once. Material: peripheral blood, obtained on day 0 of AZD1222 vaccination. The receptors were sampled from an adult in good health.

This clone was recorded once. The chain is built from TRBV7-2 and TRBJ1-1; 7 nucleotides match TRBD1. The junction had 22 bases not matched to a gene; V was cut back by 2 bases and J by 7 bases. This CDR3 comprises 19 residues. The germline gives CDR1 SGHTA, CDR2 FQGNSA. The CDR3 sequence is CASSLRPFTAGTDWGEAFF. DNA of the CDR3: TGTGCCAGCAGCTTACGACCCTTTACCGCTGGGACAGATTGGGGTGAAGCTTTCTTT.

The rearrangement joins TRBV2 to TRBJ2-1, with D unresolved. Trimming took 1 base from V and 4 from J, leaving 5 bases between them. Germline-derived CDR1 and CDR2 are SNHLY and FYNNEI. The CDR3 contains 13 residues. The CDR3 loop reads CASSEGVYNEQFF. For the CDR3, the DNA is TGTGCCAGCAGTGAAGGGGTATACAATGAGCAGTTCTTC.

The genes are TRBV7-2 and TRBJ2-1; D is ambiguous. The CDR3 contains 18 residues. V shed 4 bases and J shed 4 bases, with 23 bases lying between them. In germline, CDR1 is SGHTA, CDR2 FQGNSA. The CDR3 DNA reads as TGTGCCAGCAGCTCCGGGCCGGCGGTCCTACCACTATACAATGAGCAGTTCTTC. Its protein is CASSSGPAVLPLYNEQFF.

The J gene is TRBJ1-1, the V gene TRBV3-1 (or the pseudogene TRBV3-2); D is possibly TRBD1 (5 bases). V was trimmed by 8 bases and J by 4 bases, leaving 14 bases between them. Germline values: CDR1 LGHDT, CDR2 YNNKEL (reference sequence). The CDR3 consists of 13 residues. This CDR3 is CASRRVGGTEAFF. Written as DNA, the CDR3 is TGTGCCAGCCGCCGAGTGGGGGGCACTGAAGCTTTCTTT.

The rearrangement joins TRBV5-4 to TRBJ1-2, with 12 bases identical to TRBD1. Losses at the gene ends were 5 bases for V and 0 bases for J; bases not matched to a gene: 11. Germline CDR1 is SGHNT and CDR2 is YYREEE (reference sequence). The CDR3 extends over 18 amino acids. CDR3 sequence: CASRPGTGGLLANYGYTF. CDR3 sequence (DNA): TGTGCCAGCAGACCCGGGACAGGGGGCCTATTAGCTAACTATGGCTACACCTTC.

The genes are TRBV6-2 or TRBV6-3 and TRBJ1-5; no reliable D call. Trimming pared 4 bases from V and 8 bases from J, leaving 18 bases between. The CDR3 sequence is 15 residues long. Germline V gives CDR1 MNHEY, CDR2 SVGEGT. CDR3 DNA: TGTGCCAGCAGTTGGAAGAGGCGCGGACGCGAGCCCCAGCATTTT. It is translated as CASSWKRRGREPQHF.

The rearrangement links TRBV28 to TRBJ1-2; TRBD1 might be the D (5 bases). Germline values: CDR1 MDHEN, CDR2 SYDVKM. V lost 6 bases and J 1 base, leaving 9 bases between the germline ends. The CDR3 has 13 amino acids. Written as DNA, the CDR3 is TGTGCCAGCAGCGACAGCTATAACTATGGCTACACCTTC. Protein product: CASSDSYNYGYTF.

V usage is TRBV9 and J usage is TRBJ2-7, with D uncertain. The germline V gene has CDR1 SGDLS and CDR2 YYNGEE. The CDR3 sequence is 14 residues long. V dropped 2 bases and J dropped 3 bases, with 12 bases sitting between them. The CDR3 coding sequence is TGTGCCAGCAGCGTCGGTCGGAAGTTCTACGAGCAGTACTTC. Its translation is CASSVGRKFYEQYF. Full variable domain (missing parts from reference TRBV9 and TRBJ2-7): DSGVTQTPKHLITATGQRVTLRCSPRSGDLSVYWYQQSLDQGLQFLIQYYNGEERAKGNILERFSAQQFPDLHSELNLSSLELGDSALYFCASSVGRKFYEQYFGPGTRLTVT.

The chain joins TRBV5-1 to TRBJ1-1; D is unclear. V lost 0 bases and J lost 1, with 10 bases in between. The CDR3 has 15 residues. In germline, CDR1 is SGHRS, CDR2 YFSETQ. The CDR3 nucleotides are TGCGCCAGCAGCTTGGATATCATACCGAACACTGAAGCTTTCTTT. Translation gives CASSLDIIPNTEAFF. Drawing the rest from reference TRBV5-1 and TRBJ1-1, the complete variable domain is KAGVTQTPRYLIKTRGQQVTLSCSPISGHRSVSWYQQTPGQGLQFLFEYFSETQRNKGNFPGRFSGRQFSNSRSEMNVSTLELGDSALYLCASSLDIIPNTEAFFGQGTRLTVV.

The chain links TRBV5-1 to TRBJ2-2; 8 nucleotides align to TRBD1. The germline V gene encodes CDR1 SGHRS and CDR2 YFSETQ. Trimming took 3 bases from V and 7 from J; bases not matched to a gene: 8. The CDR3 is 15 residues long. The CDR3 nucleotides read TGCGCCAGCAGCTGGGGCGCAGGGGGCATCGGGGAGCTGTTTTTT. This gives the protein CASSWGAGGIGELFF.

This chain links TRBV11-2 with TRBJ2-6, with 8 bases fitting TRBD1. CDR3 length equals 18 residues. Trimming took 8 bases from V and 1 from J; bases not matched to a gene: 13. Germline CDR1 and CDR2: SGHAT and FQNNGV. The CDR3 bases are TGTGCCAGCGGGCCCAGGGGGCCCAGCGGATCTGGGGCCAACGTCCTGACTTTC. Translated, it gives CASGPRGPSGSGANVLTF.

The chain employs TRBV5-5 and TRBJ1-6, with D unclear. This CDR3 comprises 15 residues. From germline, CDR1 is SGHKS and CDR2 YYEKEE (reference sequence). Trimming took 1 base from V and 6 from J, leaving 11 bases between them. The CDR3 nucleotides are TGTGCCAGCAGCTTGTACCCGCCTGGTAATTCACCCCTCCACTTT. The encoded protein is CASSLYPPGNSPLHF.

CDR3 bases: TGCGCCAGCTCCGGGACAGGGGTGACCGGGGAGCTGTTTTTT. Translated, it gives CASSGTGVTGELFF. The chain links TRBV5-1 to TRBJ2-2, with 10 bases lining up with TRBD1. Germline V gene data show CDR1 as SGHRS and CDR2 as YFSETQ. The V gene end was trimmed by 7 bases and the J gene end by 5 bases; junction bases not matched to a gene: 5. There are 14 residues in the CDR3.

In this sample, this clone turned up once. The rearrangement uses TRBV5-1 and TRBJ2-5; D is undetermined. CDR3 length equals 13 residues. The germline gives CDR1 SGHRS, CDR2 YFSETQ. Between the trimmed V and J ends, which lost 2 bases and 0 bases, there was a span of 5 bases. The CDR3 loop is CASSLGYQETQYF. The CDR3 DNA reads TGCGCCAGCAGCTTAGGGTACCAAGAGACCCAGTACTTC.

The CDR3 reads CASSQEFWDGYTF. In nucleotides, the CDR3 is TGTGCCAGCAGCCAAGAATTCTGGGATGGCTACACCTTC. V gene TRBV14 combines with J gene TRBJ1-2; no firm D call. The germline V gene has CDR1 SGHDN and CDR2 FVKESK. The CDR3 is 13 amino acids. V shed 0 bases and J shed 6 bases, with 8 bases lying between them. Complete variable domain (other parts from reference TRBV14 and TRBJ1-2): EAGVTQFPSHSVIEKGQTVTLRCDPISGHDNLYWYRRVMGKEIKFLLHFVKESKQDESGMPNNRFLAERTGGTYSTLKVQPAELEDSGVYFCASSQEFWDGYTFGSGTRLTVV.

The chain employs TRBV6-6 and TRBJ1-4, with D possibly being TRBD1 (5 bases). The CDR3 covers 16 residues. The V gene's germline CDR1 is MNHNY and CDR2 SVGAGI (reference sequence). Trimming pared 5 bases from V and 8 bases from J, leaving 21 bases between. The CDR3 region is CASSRVGTPVVEKLFF. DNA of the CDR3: TGTGCCAGCAGTAGGGTAGGGACGCCGGTTGTCGAAAAACTGTTTTTT.

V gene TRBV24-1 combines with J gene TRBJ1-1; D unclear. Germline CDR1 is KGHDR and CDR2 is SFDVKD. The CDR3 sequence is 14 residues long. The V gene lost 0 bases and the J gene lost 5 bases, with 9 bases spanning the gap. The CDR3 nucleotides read TGTGCCACCAGTGATTTGAAGAGAAGAACTGAAGCTTTCTTT. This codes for CATSDLKRRTEAFF.

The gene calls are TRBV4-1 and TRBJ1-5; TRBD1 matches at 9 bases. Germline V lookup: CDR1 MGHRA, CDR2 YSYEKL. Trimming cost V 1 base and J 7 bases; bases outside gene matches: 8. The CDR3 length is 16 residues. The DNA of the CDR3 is TGCGCCAGCAGCCAAGTGGGGGGACAGGGACGCCAGCCCCAGCATTTT. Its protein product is CASSQVGGQGRQPQHF.

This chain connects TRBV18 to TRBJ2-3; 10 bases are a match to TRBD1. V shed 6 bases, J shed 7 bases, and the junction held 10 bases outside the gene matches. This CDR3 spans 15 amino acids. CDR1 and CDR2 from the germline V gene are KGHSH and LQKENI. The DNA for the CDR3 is TGTGCCAGCTCCGGGGGACAGGGGCCGGTTTATACGCAGTATTTT. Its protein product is CASSGGQGPVYTQYF. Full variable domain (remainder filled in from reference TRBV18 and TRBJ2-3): NAGVMQNPRHLVRRRGQEARLRCSPMKGHSHVYWYRQLPEEGLKFMVYLQKENIIDESGMPKERFSAEFPKEGPSILRIQQVVRGDSAAYFCASSGGQGPVYTQYFGPGTRLTVL.

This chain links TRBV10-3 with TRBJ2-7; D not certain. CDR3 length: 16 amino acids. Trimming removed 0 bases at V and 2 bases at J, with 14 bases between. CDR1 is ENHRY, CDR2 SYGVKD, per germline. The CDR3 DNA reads TGTGCCATCAGTGAGTCTGATACCCCAGGAGCCTACGAGCAGTACTTC. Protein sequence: CAISESDTPGAYEQYF.

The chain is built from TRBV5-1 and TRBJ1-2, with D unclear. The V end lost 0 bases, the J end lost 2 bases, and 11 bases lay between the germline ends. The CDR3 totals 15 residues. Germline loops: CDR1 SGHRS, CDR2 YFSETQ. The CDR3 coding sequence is TGCGCCAGCAGCTTGGGGGATCGGAGAAACTATGGCTACACCTTC. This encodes CASSLGDRRNYGYTF.

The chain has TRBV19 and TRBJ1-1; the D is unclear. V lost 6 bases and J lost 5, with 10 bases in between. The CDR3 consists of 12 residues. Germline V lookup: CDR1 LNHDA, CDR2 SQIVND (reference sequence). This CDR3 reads CASRGRATEAFF. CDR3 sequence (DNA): TGTGCCAGTAGGGGGAGGGCGACTGAAGCTTTCTTT. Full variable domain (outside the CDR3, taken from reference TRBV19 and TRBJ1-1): DGGITQSPKYLFRKEGQNVTLSCEQNLNHDAMYWYRQDPGQGLRLIYYSQIVNDFQKGDIAEGYSVSREKKESFPLTVTSAQKNPTAFYLCASRGRATEAFFGQGTRLTVV.

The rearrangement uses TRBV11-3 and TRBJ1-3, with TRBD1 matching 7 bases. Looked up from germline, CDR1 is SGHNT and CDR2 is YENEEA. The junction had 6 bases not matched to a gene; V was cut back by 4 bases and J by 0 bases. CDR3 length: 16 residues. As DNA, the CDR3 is TGTGCCAGCAGCTCACTGACAGGGCCCTCTGGAAACACCATATATTTT. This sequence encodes CASSSLTGPSGNTIYF. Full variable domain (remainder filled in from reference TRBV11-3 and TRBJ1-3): EAGVVQSPRYKIIEKKQPVAFWCNPISGHNTLYWYLQNLGQGPELLIRYENEEAVDDSQLPKDRFSAERLKGVDSTLKIQPAELGDSAVYLCASSSLTGPSGNTIYFGEGSWLTVV.

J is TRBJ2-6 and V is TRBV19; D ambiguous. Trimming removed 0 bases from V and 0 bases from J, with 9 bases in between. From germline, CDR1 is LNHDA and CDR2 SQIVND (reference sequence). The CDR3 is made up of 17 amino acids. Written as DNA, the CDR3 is TGTGCCAGTAGTATAGAGGGCGGAGCCTCTGGGGCCAACGTCCTGACTTTC. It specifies CASSIEGGASGANVLTF.

CDR3 nucleotides: TGCGCCAGCAGCCAAGATGTAGCGGGGTACGAGCAGTACTTC. Protein product: CASSQDVAGYEQYF. The rearrangement links TRBV4-1 to TRBJ2-7; TRBD2 agrees at 8 bases. Germline V gene sequence: CDR1 MGHRA, CDR2 YSYEKL. Trimming took 0 bases from V and 4 from J; bases not matched to a gene: 2. The CDR3 contains 14 residues.

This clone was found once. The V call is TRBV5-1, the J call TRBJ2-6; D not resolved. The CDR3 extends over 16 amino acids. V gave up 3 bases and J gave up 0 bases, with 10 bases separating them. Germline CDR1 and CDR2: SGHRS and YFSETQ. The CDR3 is CASSSLWGSGANVLTF. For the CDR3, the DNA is TGCGCCAGCAGCTCGTTGTGGGGCTCTGGGGCCAACGTCCTGACTTTC.

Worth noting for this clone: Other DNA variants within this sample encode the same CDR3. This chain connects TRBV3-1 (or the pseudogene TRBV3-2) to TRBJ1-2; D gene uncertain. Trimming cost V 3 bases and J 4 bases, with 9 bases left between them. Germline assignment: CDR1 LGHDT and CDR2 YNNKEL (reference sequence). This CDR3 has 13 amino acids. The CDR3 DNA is TGTGCCAGCAGCCAGACCGGAGGCTATGGCTACACCTTC. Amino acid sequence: CASSQTGGYGYTF.

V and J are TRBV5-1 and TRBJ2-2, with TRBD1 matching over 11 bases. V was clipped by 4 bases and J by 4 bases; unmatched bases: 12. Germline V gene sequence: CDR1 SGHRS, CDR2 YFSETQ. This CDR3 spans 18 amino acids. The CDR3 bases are TGCGCCAGCAGCGCGACTCCGTCCGGGACAGGGGGCACCGGGGAGCTGTTTTTT. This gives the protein CASSATPSGTGGTGELFF. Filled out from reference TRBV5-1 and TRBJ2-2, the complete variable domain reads KAGVTQTPRYLIKTRGQQVTLSCSPISGHRSVSWYQQTPGQGLQFLFEYFSETQRNKGNFPGRFSGRQFSNSRSEMNVSTLELGDSALYLCASSATPSGTGGTGELFFGEGSRLTVL.

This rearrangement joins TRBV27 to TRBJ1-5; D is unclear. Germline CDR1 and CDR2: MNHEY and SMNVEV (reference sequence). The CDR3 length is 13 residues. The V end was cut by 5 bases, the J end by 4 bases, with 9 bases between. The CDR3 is CASSPMRNQPQHF. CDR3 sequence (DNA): TGTGCCAGCAGTCCCATGAGGAATCAGCCCCAGCATTTT.

The CDR3 DNA is TGTGCCAGCAGCCAAGACCTATACAATGAGCAGTTCTTC. Translation gives CASSQDLYNEQFF. This rearrangement joins TRBV4-2 to TRBJ2-1; no clear D gene. This CDR3 has 13 amino acids. The V gene's germline CDR1 is LGHNA and CDR2 YNFKEQ. Trimming removed 0 bases from V and 4 bases from J, with 4 bases in between.

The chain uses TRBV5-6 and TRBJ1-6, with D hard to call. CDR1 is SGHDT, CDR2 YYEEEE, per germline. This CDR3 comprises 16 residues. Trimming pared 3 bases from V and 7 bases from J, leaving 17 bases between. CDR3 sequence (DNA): TGTGCCAGCAGCTCACTAGGGAGCCCGAGGAATTCACCCCTCCACTTT. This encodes CASSSLGSPRNSPLHF.